These 31 T cell receptor beta chains were sequenced from one sample in a study of cytomegalovirus exposure and HLA in healthy donors. Clones were sequenced by immunoSEQ multiplex PCR, and TCRdb holds only the in-frame ones, with some missing. The data contain 52,000 or so clones, 80% to 90% of them singletons. The sample comprised PBMCs. These receptors were taken from a woman between 18 and 30 years old in good health and CMV-seronegative.

The chain combines TRBV4-1 with TRBJ1-1; possibly TRBD1 for D (6 bases). The germline gives CDR1 MGHRA, CDR2 YSYEKL. V lost 0 bases and J 7 bases, leaving 12 bases between the germline ends. The CDR3 is 14 residues long. Here the CDR3 DNA reads TGCGCCAGCAGCCAAGAAAGGGGGAGGGGTGAAGCTTTCTTT. This codes for CASSQERGRGEAFF.

This clone was seen once. The rearrangement links TRBV7-3 to TRBJ2-7, with a weak D call TRBD1 (6 bases). V was trimmed by 2 bases and J by 5 bases, leaving 10 bases between them. The germline gives CDR1 SGHTA, CDR2 FQGTGA. The CDR3 totals 13 residues. The CDR3 coding sequence is TGTGCCAGCAGCTTAGACAGGTCCGACGAGCAGTACTTC. Translating it yields CASSLDRSDEQYF.

This clone was found a few times. This rearrangement joins TRBV7-6 to TRBJ2-5, with a possible D match to TRBD1 (6 bases). The length of the CDR3 is 15 residues. The V and J ends lost 2 bases and 2 bases respectively, with 12 bases between them. Germline V CDR1 and CDR2: SGHVS, FNYEAQ. CDR3: CASSLSTGKQETQYF. The CDR3 DNA sequence: TGTGCCAGCAGCTTATCGACAGGAAAACAAGAGACCCAGTACTTC.

V is TRBV6-1 and J is TRBJ2-1, with a weak D call TRBD1 (8 bases). The CDR3 spans 12 residues. The V gene's germline CDR1 is MNHNS and CDR2 SASEGT. Trimming stripped 6 bases from V and 15 bases from J, with 18 bases between. The CDR3 nucleotides read TGTGCCAGCAGGGTCAGGGGGCGCGGGGGGTTCTTC. Amino acid sequence: CASRVRGRGGFF.

The chain is built from TRBV6-5 and TRBJ2-7, with 9 bases aligning to TRBD1. Germline CDR1 MNHEY, CDR2 SVGAGI. Trimming removed 0 bases from V and 3 bases from J; junction bases left unmatched: 3. The CDR3 consists of 15 residues. The DNA for the CDR3 is TGTGCCAGCAGTTACTCTGGACAGGGGTACTACGAGCAGTACTTC. This encodes CASSYSGQGYYEQYF.

The chain links TRBV27 to TRBJ2-7; 11 bases match TRBD2. The germline V gene has CDR1 MNHEY and CDR2 SMNVEV (reference sequence). Trimming removed 4 bases from V and 1 base from J; junction bases left unmatched: 6. The CDR3 covers 16 residues. The CDR3 sequence is CASSWGTSGRSYEQYF. The CDR3 nucleotides read TGTGCCAGCAGTTGGGGAACTAGCGGGAGATCCTACGAGCAGTACTTC.

This clone has just one count. The rearrangement joins TRBV18 to TRBJ2-7; a possible D gene is TRBD1 (6 bases). This CDR3 is 13 amino acids long. The germline V gene encodes CDR1 KGHSH and CDR2 LQKENI. V lost 3 bases to trimming and J lost 3 bases, with 9 bases between them. The CDR3 sequence: CASSPQGNYEQYF. DNA of the CDR3: TGTGCCAGCTCACCCCAGGGGAACTACGAGCAGTACTTC.

This rearrangement joins TRBV28 to TRBJ1-2; 9 bases match TRBD1. Trimming took 6 bases from V and 6 from J; bases not matched to a gene: 5. Germline assignment: CDR1 MDHEN and CDR2 SYDVKM. The CDR3 consists of 13 residues. The DNA for the CDR3 is TGTGCCAGCAGGCATAGGGACAGGGATGGCTACACCTTC. Its translation is CASRHRDRDGYTF.

V gene TRBV2 combines with J gene TRBJ1-1; no clear D gene. The CDR3 consists of 12 residues. V lost 6 bases and J 7 bases, leaving 12 bases between the germline ends. Germline values: CDR1 SNHLY, CDR2 FYNNEI. CDR3: CASRRKGLEAFF. The CDR3 DNA reads TGTGCCAGCAGGAGGAAAGGCCTTGAAGCTTTCTTT.

This rearrangement joins TRBV7-2 to TRBJ2-3, with 9 bases fitting TRBD1. The V gene's germline CDR1 is SGHTA and CDR2 FQGNSA. J was trimmed by 4 bases and V by 4 bases; bases with no gene match: 9. The CDR3 sequence is 16 residues long. CDR3 protein: CASSYPGQGRADTQYF. CDR3 nucleotides: TGTGCCAGCAGCTATCCGGGACAGGGTCGTGCAGATACGCAGTATTTT.

This CDR3 reads CASRIAGGGNEQFF. The CDR3 DNA sequence: TGTGCCAGCAGAATAGCGGGAGGGGGGAATGAGCAGTTCTTC. The rearrangement links TRBV13 to TRBJ2-1; TRBD2 agrees at 11 bases. V was clipped by 6 bases and J by 7 bases; unmatched bases: 5. This CDR3 has 14 residues. Germline loops: CDR1 PRHDT, CDR2 FYEKMQ (reference sequence).

The genes are TRBV4-1 and TRBJ1-4; D possibly corresponds to TRBD1 (5 bases). The CDR3 spans 13 residues. V was shortened by 2 bases and J by 7 bases, with 8 bases between the two germline ends. CDR1 MGHRA and CDR2 YSYEKL come from the germline V gene. CDR3 coding DNA: TGCGCCAGCAGCCAACAAAGGGGTGAAAAACTGTTTTTT. Amino acids: CASSQQRGEKLFF.

The chain recombines TRBV30 with TRBJ1-1, with D possibly matching TRBD1 (5 bases). V lost 0 bases, J lost 4 bases, and 21 bases lay in between. The germline V gene encodes CDR1 GTSNPN and CDR2 SVGIG (reference sequence). The length of the CDR3 is 17 residues. The CDR3 nucleotides are TGTGCCTGGAGTGTAGGGCAGGGTATCCTTAGTAGCACTGAAGCTTTCTTT. Translating it yields CAWSVGQGILSSTEAFF.

The rearrangement uses TRBV7-9 and TRBJ2-3; D is uncertain. The CDR3 is 12 residues long. Per the germline V gene, CDR1 is SEHNR and CDR2 is FQNEAQ (reference sequence). Trimming took 8 bases from V and 5 from J, leaving 11 bases between them. CDR3 nucleotide sequence: TGTGCCAGCCCCGGGTCAGTAGATACGCAGTATTTT. Encoded protein: CASPGSVDTQYF.

The chain is built from TRBV2 and TRBJ1-4; D not resolved. The V end was cut by 3 bases, the J end by 4 bases, with 12 bases between. Germline CDR1 SNHLY, CDR2 FYNNEI. The CDR3 length is 15 residues. DNA for the CDR3: TGTGCCAGCAGTGACCCCGCGCCGGGTAATGAAAAACTGTTTTTT. This translates into CASSDPAPGNEKLFF.

The rearrangement links TRBV27 to TRBJ2-2; D is undetermined. The CDR3 has 12 residues. Trimming cost V 5 bases and J 6 bases, with 7 bases left between them. Looked up from germline, CDR1 is MNHEY and CDR2 is SMNVEV (reference sequence). In DNA, the CDR3 is TGTGCCAGCAGTCCACGGGCCGGGGAGCTGTTTTTT. Its protein product is CASSPRAGELFF.

The chain is built from TRBV4-1 and TRBJ2-5; TRBD2 agrees at 14 bases. The CDR3 has 16 residues. The germline V gene encodes CDR1 MGHRA and CDR2 YSYEKL. Trimming removed 5 bases from V and 2 bases from J; junction bases left unmatched: 4. For the CDR3, the DNA is TGCGCCAGCAGCTTAGGGACTAGCGGGGGTCAAGAGACCCAGTACTTC. Translated: CASSLGTSGGQETQYF.

The gene calls are TRBV10-2 and TRBJ1-4; D unresolved. The ends were cut back, 2 bases at V and 4 bases at J, with 8 bases in the middle. The V gene's germline CDR1 is WSHSY and CDR2 SAAADI. CDR3 length: 14 residues. The CDR3 DNA sequence: TGCGCCAGCAGTGAGAGAGCACGTAATGAAAAACTGTTTTTT. Protein product: CASSERARNEKLFF.

The CDR3 protein is CATSRDLGDTLTSIEQYF. DNA for the CDR3: TGTGCCACCAGCAGAGATCTTGGGGACACTTTAACGTCCATCGAGCAGTACTTC. The V gene is TRBV15, the J gene TRBJ2-7; a weak D match, TRBD1 (6 bases). The germline V and J ends were trimmed by 0 bases and 6 bases, with 24 bases remaining between them. In germline, CDR1 is LNHNV, CDR2 YYDKDF (reference sequence). This CDR3 is 18 amino acids long.

This clone was recorded only once. The V gene is TRBV6-6, the J gene TRBJ2-2, with TRBD2 matching 8 bases. Germline V gene data show CDR1 as MNHNY and CDR2 as SVGAGI (reference sequence). This CDR3 has 15 amino acids. Losses at the gene ends were 7 bases for V and 6 bases for J; bases not matched to a gene: 10. For the CDR3, the DNA is TGTGCCAGCACTTTAGCGGGTAGCGGGGCCGGGGAGCTGTTTTTT. Translation gives CASTLAGSGAGELFF.

The chain carries TRBV2 and TRBJ2-4; 7 bases line up with TRBD1. Per the germline V gene, CDR1 is SNHLY and CDR2 is FYNNEI. CDR3 length equals 14 residues. The junction had 11 bases not matched to a gene; V was cut back by 5 bases and J by 10 bases. CDR3 residues: CASSQGGRGGIQYF. CDR3 nucleotide sequence: TGTGCCAGCAGTCAAGGGGGCAGGGGCGGAATTCAGTACTTC.

The genes are TRBV5-4 and TRBJ2-5; unclear D gene. The length of the CDR3 is 14 residues. Trimming cost V 0 bases and J 1 base, with 7 bases left between them. CDR1 SGHNT and CDR2 YYREEE come from the germline V gene (reference sequence). The CDR3 coding sequence is TGTGCCAGCAGCTTGGGGCTTGGCCAAGAGACCCAGTACTTC. Encoded protein: CASSLGLGQETQYF.

CDR3 DNA: TGTGCCAGCAGCCCGACTGGAGAGGGGGAGCTGTTTTTT. Residues: CASSPTGEGELFF. The chain links TRBV11-2 to TRBJ2-2; D unresolved. The CDR3 is made up of 13 amino acids. V lost 5 bases to trimming and J lost 8 bases, with 12 bases between them. Per germline, CDR1 SGHAT and CDR2 FQNNGV.

The rearrangement joins TRBV29-1 to TRBJ2-1, with 11 bases fitting TRBD2. CDR3 size: 16 residues. Germline V gene sequence: CDR1 SQVTM, CDR2 ANQGSEA. The V segment lost 7 bases and the J segment 2 bases; nucleotides outside the gene matches: 10. The CDR3 spells CSARAASGRTYNEQFF. The CDR3, as DNA: TGCAGCGCACGGGCGGCTAGCGGGAGGACCTACAATGAGCAGTTCTTC.

This chain links TRBV11-2 with TRBJ2-7, with a tentative D call TRBD1 (6 bases). Germline values: CDR1 SGHAT, CDR2 FQNNGV. The length of the CDR3 is 12 residues. V lost 4 bases, J lost 3 bases, and 7 bases lay in between. CDR3 sequence (DNA): TGTGCCAGCAGCTCACAGGGCTACGAGCAGTACTTC. This encodes CASSSQGYEQYF. The entire variable domain, with the rest obtained from reference TRBV11-2 and TRBJ2-7, is as follows: EAGVAQSPRYKIIEKRQSVAFWCNPISGHATLYWYQQILGQGPKLLIQFQNNGVVDDSQLPKDRFSAERLKGVDSTLKIQPAKLEDSAVYLCASSSQGYEQYFGPGTRLTVT.

The V and J genes are TRBV19 and TRBJ2-1, with a tentative D call TRBD2 (5 bases). The CDR3 is 12 residues long. CDR1 is LNHDA and CDR2 is SQIVND in the germline V gene (reference sequence). The V end lost 1 base, the J end lost 7 bases, and 5 bases lay between the germline ends. CDR3 DNA: TGTGCCAGTAGTATAGGGAGGAATGAGCAGTTCTTC. Protein: CASSIGRNEQFF.

V and J are TRBV29-1 and TRBJ2-1; D is possibly TRBD1 (5 bases). Germline CDR1 is SQVTM and CDR2 is ANQGSEA. The ends were cut back, 7 bases at V and 15 bases at J, with 10 bases in the middle. The CDR3 runs 8 residues. CDR3 coding DNA: TGCAGCGCGGACAACGGGTTCTTC. Its protein product is CSADNGFF.

The V and J genes are TRBV6-6 and TRBJ2-3, with 13 bases fitting TRBD2. Germline CDR1 and CDR2: MNHNY and SVGAGI (reference sequence). The CDR3 contains 15 residues. After removal of 7 bases from V and 3 bases from J, the junction contained 4 bases not matched to a gene. The CDR3 is CASTRLAGGTDTQYF. DNA for the CDR3: TGTGCCAGCACAAGACTAGCGGGGGGTACAGATACGCAGTATTTT.

V usage is TRBV29-1 and J usage is TRBJ1-3; 10 positions match TRBD1. The CDR3 totals 15 residues. Germline lookup yields CDR1 SQVTM and CDR2 ANQGSEA. J gave up 4 bases and V 6 bases, and 9 bases lay outside the gene matches. CDR3 residues: CSVASDRGPGNTIYF. The CDR3 DNA follows: TGCAGCGTCGCCAGCGACAGGGGGCCAGGAAACACCATATATTTT. Based on the CDR3 plus reference TRBV29-1 and TRBJ1-3, the full variable domain is SAVISQKPSRDICQRGTSLTIQCQVDSQVTMMFWYRQQPGQSLTLIATANQGSEATYESGFVIDKFPISRPNLTFSTLTVSNMSPEDSSIYLCSVASDRGPGNTIYFGEGSWLTVV.

The V gene is TRBV7-8, the J gene TRBJ1-5, with TRBD1 as a possible D gene (5 bases). The CDR3 extends over 18 amino acids. Looked up from germline, CDR1 is SGHVS and CDR2 is FQNEAQ. V was trimmed by 1 base and J by 5 bases, leaving 21 bases between them. CDR3 sequence reads: CASSLDRTTPVRDQPQHF. Written as DNA, the CDR3 is TGTGCCAGCAGCTTAGATAGGACAACCCCGGTAAGGGATCAGCCCCAGCATTTT.

This clone was counted once. The chain recombines TRBV28 with TRBJ1-1; D is unclear. The CDR3 length is 11 residues. Deletions cut 7 bases from V and 8 bases from J, with 11 bases between. CDR1 is MDHEN and CDR2 is SYDVKM in the germline V gene. CDR3 region: CASTMAREAFF. In nucleotides, the CDR3 is TGTGCCAGCACCATGGCCAGGGAAGCTTTCTTT.